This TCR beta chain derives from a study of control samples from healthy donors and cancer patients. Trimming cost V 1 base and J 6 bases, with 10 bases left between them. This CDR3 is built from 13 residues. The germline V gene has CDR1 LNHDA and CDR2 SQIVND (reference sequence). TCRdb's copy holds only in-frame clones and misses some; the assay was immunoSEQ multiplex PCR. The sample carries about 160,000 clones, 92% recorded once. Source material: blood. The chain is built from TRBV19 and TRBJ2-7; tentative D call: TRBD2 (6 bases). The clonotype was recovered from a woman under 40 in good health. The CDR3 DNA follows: TGTGCCAGTAGTATAGCGGGAGCTCGCGAGCAGTACTTC. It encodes CASSIAGAREQYF.